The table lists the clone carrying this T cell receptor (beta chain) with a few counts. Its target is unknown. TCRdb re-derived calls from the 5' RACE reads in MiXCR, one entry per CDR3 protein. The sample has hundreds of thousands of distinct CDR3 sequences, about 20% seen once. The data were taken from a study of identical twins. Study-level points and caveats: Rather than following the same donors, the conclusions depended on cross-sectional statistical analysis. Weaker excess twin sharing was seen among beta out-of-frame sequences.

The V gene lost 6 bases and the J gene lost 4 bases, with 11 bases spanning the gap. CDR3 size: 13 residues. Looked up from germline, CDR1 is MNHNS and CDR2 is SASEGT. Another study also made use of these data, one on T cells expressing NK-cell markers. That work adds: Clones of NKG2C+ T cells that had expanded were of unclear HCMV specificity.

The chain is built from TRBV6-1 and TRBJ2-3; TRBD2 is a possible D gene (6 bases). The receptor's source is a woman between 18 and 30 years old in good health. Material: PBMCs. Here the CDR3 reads CASRLRRADTQYF. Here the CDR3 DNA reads TGTGCCAGCAGACTAAGGAGGGCAGATACGCAGTATTTT.